The clone carrying this T cell receptor beta chain occurred a few times. The data were taken from a study of patients and donors after allogeneic stem cell transplantation. TCRdb ran MiXCR on the RT-PCR reads and lists one entry per CDR3 protein. The sample shows about 960,000 distinct CDR3 sequences, under 20% of them seen only once. Sequences were obtained from blood, either unsorted or a sorted T cell fraction (not recorded which). This TCR came from a human donor who was either an allogeneic HSCT recipient or a stem cell or donor lymphocyte infusion donor (not recorded which). It is not recorded whose cells these are; they may come from a transplant donor.

Here the CDR3 DNA reads TGTGCCAGCAGTTATGAAGAGGCGTCAGGGGCCGTCGGCGGCTACACCTTC. Protein product: CASSYEEASGAVGGYTF. The V call is TRBV6-5, the J call TRBJ1-2; TRBD1 might be the D (6 bases). This CDR3 comprises 17 residues. CDR1 and CDR2 from the germline V gene are MNHEY and SVGAGI. Trimming left V 3 bases short and J 8 bases short, with 25 bases between.